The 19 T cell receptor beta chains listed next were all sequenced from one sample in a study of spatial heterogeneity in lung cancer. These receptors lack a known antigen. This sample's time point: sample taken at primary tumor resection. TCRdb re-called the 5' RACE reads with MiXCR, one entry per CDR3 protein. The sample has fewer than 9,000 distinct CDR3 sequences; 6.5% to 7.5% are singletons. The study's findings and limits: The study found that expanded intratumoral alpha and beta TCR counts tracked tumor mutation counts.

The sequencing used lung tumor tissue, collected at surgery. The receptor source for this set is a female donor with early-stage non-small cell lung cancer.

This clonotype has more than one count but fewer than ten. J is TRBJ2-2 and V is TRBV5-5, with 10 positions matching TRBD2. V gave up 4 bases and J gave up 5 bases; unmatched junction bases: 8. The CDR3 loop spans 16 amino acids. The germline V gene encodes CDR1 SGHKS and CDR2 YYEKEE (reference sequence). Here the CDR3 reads CASSEPSGSRTGELFF. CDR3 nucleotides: TGTGCCAGCAGCGAACCTAGCGGGAGCAGAACCGGGGAGCTGTTTTTT.

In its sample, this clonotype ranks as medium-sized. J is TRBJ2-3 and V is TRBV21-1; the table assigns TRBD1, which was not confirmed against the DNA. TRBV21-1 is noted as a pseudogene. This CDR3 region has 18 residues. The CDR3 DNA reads TGTGCCAGCAGCAAAGCGCTTTACTCCGAGACACACACAGATACGCAGTATTTT. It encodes CASSKALYSETHTDTQYF.

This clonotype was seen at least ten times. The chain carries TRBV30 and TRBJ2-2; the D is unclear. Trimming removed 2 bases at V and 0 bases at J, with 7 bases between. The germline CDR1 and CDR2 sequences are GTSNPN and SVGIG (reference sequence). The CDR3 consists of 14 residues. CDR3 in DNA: TGTGCCTGGAGTTCGCCACCGAACACCGGGGAGCTGTTTTTT. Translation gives CAWSSPPNTGELFF.

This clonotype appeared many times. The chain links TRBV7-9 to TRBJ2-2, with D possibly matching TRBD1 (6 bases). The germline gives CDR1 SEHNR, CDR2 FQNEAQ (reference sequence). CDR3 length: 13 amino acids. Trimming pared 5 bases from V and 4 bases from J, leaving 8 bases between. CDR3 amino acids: CASSEDSTGELFF. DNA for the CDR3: TGTGCCAGCAGCGAGGACAGCACCGGGGAGCTGTTTTTT.

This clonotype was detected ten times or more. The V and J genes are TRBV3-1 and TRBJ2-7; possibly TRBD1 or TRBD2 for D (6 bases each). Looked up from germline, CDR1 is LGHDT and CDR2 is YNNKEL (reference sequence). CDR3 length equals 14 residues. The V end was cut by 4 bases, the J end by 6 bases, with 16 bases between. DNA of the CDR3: TGTGCCAGCAGCCCGGGGGCGTACCTTGTCGAGCAGTACTTC. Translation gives CASSPGAYLVEQYF.

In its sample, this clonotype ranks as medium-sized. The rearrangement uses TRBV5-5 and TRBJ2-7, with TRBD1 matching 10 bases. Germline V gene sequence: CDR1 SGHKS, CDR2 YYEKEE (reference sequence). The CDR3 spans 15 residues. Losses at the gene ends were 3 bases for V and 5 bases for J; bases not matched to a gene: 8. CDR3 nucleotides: TGTGCCAGCAGCTCCCCGGGACAGGGGCGCCACGAGCAGTACTTC. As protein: CASSSPGQGRHEQYF.

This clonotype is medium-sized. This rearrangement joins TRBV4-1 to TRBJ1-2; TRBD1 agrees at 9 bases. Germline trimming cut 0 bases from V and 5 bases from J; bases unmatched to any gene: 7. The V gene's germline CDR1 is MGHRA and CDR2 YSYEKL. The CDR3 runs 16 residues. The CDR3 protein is CASSQDLGQGEYGYTF. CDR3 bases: TGCGCCAGCAGCCAAGATTTGGGACAGGGAGAATATGGCTACACCTTC.

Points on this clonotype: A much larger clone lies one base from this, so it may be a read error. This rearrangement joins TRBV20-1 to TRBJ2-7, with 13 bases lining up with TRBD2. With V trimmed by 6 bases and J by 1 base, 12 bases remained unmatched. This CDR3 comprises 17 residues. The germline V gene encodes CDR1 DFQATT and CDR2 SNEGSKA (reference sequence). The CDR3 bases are TGCAGTGCCAGTGGGGGGACTAGCGGGACTATGTCCTACGAGCAGTACTTC. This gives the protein CSASGGTSGTMSYEQYF.

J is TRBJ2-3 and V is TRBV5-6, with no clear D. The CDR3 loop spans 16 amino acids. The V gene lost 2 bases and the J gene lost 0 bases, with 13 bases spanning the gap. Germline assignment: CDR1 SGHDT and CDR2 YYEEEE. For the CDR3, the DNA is TGTGCCAGCAGCTTCTCGCTAAAACGGAGCACAGATACGCAGTATTTT. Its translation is CASSFSLKRSTDTQYF.

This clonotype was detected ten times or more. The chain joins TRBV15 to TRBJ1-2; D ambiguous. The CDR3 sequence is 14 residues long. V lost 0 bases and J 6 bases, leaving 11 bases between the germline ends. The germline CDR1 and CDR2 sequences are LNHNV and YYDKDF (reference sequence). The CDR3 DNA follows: TGTGCCACCAGCAGAGACCCCTTCGACGATGGCTACACCTTC. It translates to CATSRDPFDDGYTF.

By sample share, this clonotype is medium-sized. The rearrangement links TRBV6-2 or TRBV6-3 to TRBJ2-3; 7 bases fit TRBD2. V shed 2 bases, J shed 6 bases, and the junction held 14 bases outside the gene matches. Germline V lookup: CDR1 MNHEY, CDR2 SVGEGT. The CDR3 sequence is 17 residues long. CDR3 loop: CASSYPRESAGADTQYF. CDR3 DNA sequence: TGTGCCAGCAGTTACCCGCGGGAGTCAGCTGGTGCGGATACGCAGTATTTT.

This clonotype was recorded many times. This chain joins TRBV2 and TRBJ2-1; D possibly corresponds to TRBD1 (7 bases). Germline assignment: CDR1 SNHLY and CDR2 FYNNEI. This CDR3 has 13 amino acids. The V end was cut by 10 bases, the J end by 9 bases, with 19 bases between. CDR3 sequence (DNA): TGTGCCACCCGACAGGGCCTGGGAGGTGAGCAGTTCTTC. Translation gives CATRQGLGGEQFF.

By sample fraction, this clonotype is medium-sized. CDR3 in DNA: TGCAGTGCTAGTAATTTGGACCTAGCGGGAGCCGCAGATACGCAGTATTTT. Translating it yields CSASNLDLAGAADTQYF. The rearrangement joins TRBV20-1 to TRBJ2-3, with TRBD2 matching over 10 bases. V shed 3 bases, J shed 4 bases, and the junction held 13 bases outside the gene matches. Germline assignment: CDR1 DFQATT and CDR2 SNEGSKA (reference sequence). The CDR3 length is 17 residues.

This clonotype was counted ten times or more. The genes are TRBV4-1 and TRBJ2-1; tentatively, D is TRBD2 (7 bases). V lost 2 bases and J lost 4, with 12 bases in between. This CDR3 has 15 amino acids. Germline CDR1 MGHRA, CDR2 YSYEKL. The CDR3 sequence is CASSQRGGEYNEQFF. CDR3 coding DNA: TGCGCCAGCAGCCAAAGAGGGGGGGAGTACAATGAGCAGTTCTTC.

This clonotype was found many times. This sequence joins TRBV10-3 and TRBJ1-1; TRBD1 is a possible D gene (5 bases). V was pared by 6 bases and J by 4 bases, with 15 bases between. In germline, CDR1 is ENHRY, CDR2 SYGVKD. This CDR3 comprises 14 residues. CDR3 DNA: TGTGCCATCAGGCAGGGTTACTTGAGCACTGAAGCTTTCTTT. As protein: CAIRQGYLSTEAFF.

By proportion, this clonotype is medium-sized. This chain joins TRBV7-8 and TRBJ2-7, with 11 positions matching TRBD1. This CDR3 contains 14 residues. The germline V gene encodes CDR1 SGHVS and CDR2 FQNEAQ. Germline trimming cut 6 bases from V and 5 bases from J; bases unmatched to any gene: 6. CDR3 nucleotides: TGTGCCAGCAGGACCGGGACAGGGGGAGACGAGCAGTACTTC. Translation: CASRTGTGGDEQYF.

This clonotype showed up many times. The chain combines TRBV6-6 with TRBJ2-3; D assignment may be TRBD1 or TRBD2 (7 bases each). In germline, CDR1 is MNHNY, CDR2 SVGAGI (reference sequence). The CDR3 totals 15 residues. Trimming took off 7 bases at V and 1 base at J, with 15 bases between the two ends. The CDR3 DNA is TGTGCCAGCATCCCAGGGGGAGGGGGCACAGATACGCAGTATTTT. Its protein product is CASIPGGGGTDTQYF.

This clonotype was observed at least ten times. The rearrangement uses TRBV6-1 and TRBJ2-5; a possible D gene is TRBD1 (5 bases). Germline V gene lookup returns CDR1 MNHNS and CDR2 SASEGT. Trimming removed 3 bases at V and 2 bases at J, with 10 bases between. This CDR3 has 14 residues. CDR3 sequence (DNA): TGTGCCAGCAGTGATCAAGGGGTACAAGAGACCCAGTACTTC. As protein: CASSDQGVQETQYF.

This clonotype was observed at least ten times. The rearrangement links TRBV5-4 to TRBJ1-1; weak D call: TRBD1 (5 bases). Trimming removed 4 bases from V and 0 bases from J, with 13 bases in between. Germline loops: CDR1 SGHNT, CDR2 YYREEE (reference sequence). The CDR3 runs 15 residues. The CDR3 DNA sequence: TGTGCCAGCAGCGCGGGACGGCAGATGAACACTGAAGCTTTCTTT. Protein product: CASSAGRQMNTEAFF. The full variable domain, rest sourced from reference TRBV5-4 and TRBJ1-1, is ETGVTQSPTHLIKTRGQQVTLRCSSQSGHNTVSWYQQALGQGPQFIFQYYREEENGRGNFPPRFSGLQFPNYSSELNVNALELDDSALYLCASSAGRQMNTEAFFGQGTRLTVV.